The clone carrying this T cell receptor beta chain was recorded only once. The sample belongs to a study of blood T cell repertoires in COVID-19. As for the study in general: Spain, Italy and the United States supplied samples that represented acute and convalescent COVID-19. T cells, B-cell-depleted T cells, or PBMCs provided the cDNA or gDNA that served as material.

Per the study methods: By means of reference gene primer amplification, nucleated cell counts were estimated. The table came from immunoSEQ multiplex PCR; TCRdb's copy has only in-frame clones and leaves some out. The DNA was the basis for D and trimming; V, J and clone size are from that table. This table has roughly 500,000 clones, about 88% appearing once. Two negative PCRs, clearance, or symptom resolution characterized the recovered Cohort 3 donors. The origin of this receptor is a woman aged 55-70 years who had recovered from COVID-19. The specimen was PBMCs or T cells enriched from blood (not recorded which).

DNA of the CDR3: TGTGCCAGTAGTATCGGGTCAGGGATTAGCTATGGCTACACCTTC. Residues: CASSIGSGISYGYTF. V and J are TRBV19 and TRBJ1-2, with D tentatively TRBD1 (5 bases). The germline gives CDR1 LNHDA, CDR2 SQIVND (reference sequence). The germline V and J ends were trimmed by 3 bases and 4 bases, with 15 bases remaining between them. This CDR3 is built from 15 residues.